This passage covers 15 T cell receptor beta chains from one sample sequenced in a study of blood T cell repertoires in COVID-19. TCRdb's table, derived via immunoSEQ multiplex PCR, lists solely in-frame clones and lacks some. Of under 200,000 clones detected, around nine tenths appear once; the ten largest clones hold roughly 21%. The sample taken for sequencing was peripheral blood. These receptors all come from a man between 60 and 75 years old with active or convalescent COVID-19.

This rearrangement joins TRBV5-1 to TRBJ2-7; maybe TRBD1 (5 bases). CDR3 size: 14 residues. V was shortened by 2 bases and J by 5 bases, with 14 bases between the two germline ends. Germline V lookup: CDR1 SGHRS, CDR2 YFSETQ. In DNA, the CDR3 is TGCGCCAGCAGCTTTGAGGCAGGGAAAGACGAGCAGTACTTC. Translated, it gives CASSFEAGKDEQYF.

The gene calls are TRBV2 and TRBJ1-2, with D tentatively TRBD1 (6 bases). This CDR3 comprises 15 residues. Germline CDR1 reads SNHLY; CDR2 reads FYNNEI. The V and J ends lost 0 bases and 5 bases respectively, with 13 bases between them. The CDR3 DNA is TGTGCCAGCAGTGAAGCGCAGGGGACCCGATATGGCTACACCTTC. Protein: CASSEAQGTRYGYTF.

This rearrangement joins TRBV5-6 to TRBJ1-2; TRBD1 might be the D (6 bases). Looked up from germline, CDR1 is SGHDT and CDR2 is YYEEEE. This CDR3 spans 15 amino acids. V lost 3 bases and J lost 3, with 15 bases in between. CDR3 sequence: CASSSPGQRHYGYTF. CDR3 nucleotides: TGTGCCAGCAGCTCCCCGGGACAACGACACTATGGCTACACCTTC.

This clone has more than one count but fewer than ten. V and J are TRBV6-6 and TRBJ1-6; a possible D gene is TRBD1 (5 bases). The CDR3 runs to 13 residues. Germline V gene sequence: CDR1 MNHNY, CDR2 SVGAGI (reference sequence). Trimming pared 11 bases from V and 10 bases from J, leaving 18 bases between. CDR3 sequence reads: CAAGPGNGSPLHF. The CDR3 DNA follows: TGTGCCGCTGGGCCAGGGAACGGATCACCCCTCCACTTT.

This rearrangement joins TRBV9 to TRBJ2-1; D remains ambiguous. Germline loops: CDR1 SGDLS, CDR2 YYNGEE. CDR3 length: 15 residues. Trimming took off 4 bases at V and 0 bases at J, with 11 bases between the two ends. As DNA, the CDR3 is TGTGCCAGCAGCCCTCGGTATAGCTCCTACAATGAGCAGTTCTTC. It yields the protein CASSPRYSSYNEQFF.

This chain joins TRBV6-6 and TRBJ1-5; 10 bases agree with TRBD1. The CDR3 is made up of 14 amino acids. The J segment lost 5 bases and the V segment lost 6 bases, leaving 4 bases of the junction unmatched. Germline V gives CDR1 MNHNY, CDR2 SVGAGI (reference sequence). The CDR3 loop reads CASRSGTGDQPQHF. The CDR3 DNA follows: TGTGCCAGCAGGTCTGGGACAGGGGATCAGCCCCAGCATTTT.

The chain has TRBV5-6 and TRBJ2-7; tentative D call: TRBD1 (5 bases). CDR3 length: 14 residues. V lost 4 bases, J lost 2 bases, and 13 bases lay in between. Per germline, CDR1 SGHDT and CDR2 YYEEEE. CDR3 DNA: TGTGCCAGCAGCCTCCCGACAGCTCCCTACGAGCAGTACTTC. Translating it yields CASSLPTAPYEQYF.

This clone was seen only a few times. The chain couples TRBV9 to TRBJ2-5; 11 bases are a match to TRBD1. The CDR3 is 16 amino acids. CDR1 and CDR2 from the germline V gene are SGDLS and YYNGEE. The J segment lost 3 bases and the V segment lost 4 bases, leaving 8 bases of the junction unmatched. CDR3 sequence reads: CASSTGTGGSKETQYF. For the CDR3, the DNA is TGTGCCAGCAGCACAGGGACAGGGGGTTCGAAAGAGACCCAGTACTTC.

The V gene is TRBV6-4, the J gene TRBJ1-6; 8 nucleotides agree with TRBD1. J was trimmed by 6 bases and V by 3 bases; bases with no gene match: 4. CDR1 is MRHNA, CDR2 SNTAGT, per germline. The CDR3 extends over 15 amino acids. The CDR3 bases are TGTGCCAGCAGTGAATCAGGACAGGGTAATTCACCCCTCCACTTT. Protein product: CASSESGQGNSPLHF.

This clone has just one count. The chain is built from TRBV18 and TRBJ1-2; 12 bases line up with TRBD1. This CDR3 is 16 amino acids long. Germline V CDR1 and CDR2: KGHSH, LQKENI. The ends lost 3 bases at V and 3 bases at J; junction bases unmatched: 5. The CDR3 nucleotides read TGTGCCAGCTCACCGTCGGGACAGGGGGCCCACTATGGCTACACCTTC. Translation: CASSPSGQGAHYGYTF.

V is TRBV5-1 and J is TRBJ1-1; D is undetermined. CDR3 length equals 14 residues. V gave up 4 bases and J gave up 2 bases, with 12 bases separating them. CDR1 and CDR2 from the germline V gene are SGHRS and YFSETQ. Here the CDR3 DNA reads TGCGCCAGCAGCCGAGGGCAGTTAAACACTGAAGCTTTCTTT. Protein product: CASSRGQLNTEAFF.

The gene calls are TRBV5-5 and TRBJ2-1; possible D gene TRBD1, 6 bases. The CDR3 is 15 amino acids. Germline-derived CDR1 and CDR2 are SGHKS and YYEKEE (reference sequence). V was pared by 6 bases and J by 0 bases, with 13 bases between. The CDR3 DNA is TGTGCCAGCAACCGAGGGGGAATCTCCTACAATGAGCAGTTCTTC. Protein product: CASNRGGISYNEQFF. The complete variable domain, with remaining parts taken from reference TRBV5-5 and TRBJ2-1, reads DAGVTQSPTHLIKTRGQQVTLRCSPISGHKSVSWYQQVLGQGPQFIFQYYEKEERGRGNFPDRFSARQFPNYSSELNVNALLLGDSALYLCASNRGGISYNEQFFGPGTRLTVL.

The V call is TRBV2, the J call TRBJ2-3, with 12 bases identical to TRBD2. The ends lost 9 bases at V and 3 bases at J; junction bases unmatched: 7. Germline V gene sequence: CDR1 SNHLY, CDR2 FYNNEI. The CDR3 consists of 15 residues. This CDR3 reads CASLTSGGMTDTQYF. The CDR3 DNA follows: TGTGCCAGTCTTACTAGCGGGGGGATGACAGATACGCAGTATTTT. Combining the CDR3 with reference TRBV2 and TRBJ2-3 gives the whole variable domain EPEVTQTPSHQVTQMGQEVILRCVPISNHLYFYWYRQILGQKVEFLVSFYNNEISEKSEIFDDQFSVERPDGSNFTLKIRSTKLEDSAMYFCASLTSGGMTDTQYFGPGTRLTVL.

This clone was observed a single time. This chain joins TRBV4-1 and TRBJ1-5, with D unclear. The germline V gene encodes CDR1 MGHRA and CDR2 YSYEKL. This CDR3 comprises 20 residues. Trimming pared 4 bases from V and 2 bases from J, leaving 27 bases between. The CDR3 bases are TGCGCCAGCAGCCCACGACCCCCGAATGAGGGCGGGAGTGGCAATCAGCCCCAGCATTTT. Amino acid sequence: CASSPRPPNEGGSGNQPQHF.

This clone was observed a single time. The V and J genes are TRBV6-5 and TRBJ1-6; TRBD1 agrees at 8 bases. This CDR3 region has 15 residues. Germline CDR1 is MNHEY and CDR2 is SVGAGI. V lost 6 bases to trimming and J lost 7 bases; unmatched junction nucleotides: 8. The CDR3 sequence is CASRDWTGMNSPLHF. CDR3 coding DNA: TGTGCCAGCAGAGACTGGACAGGGATGAATTCACCCCTCCACTTT.